The 27 T cell receptor beta chains below come from one sample, sequenced in a study of T-cell memory formation after mild COVID-19. One entry per CDR3 protein results from TCRdb running MiXCR on the 5' RACE reads. The table has more than 110,000 distinct CDR3 sequences, 13% to 15% seen once; the top ten hold about 26%. The sequenced sample consisted of PBMCs or a T cell subset sorted from them (not recorded which). Receptor source: an adult woman who had mild COVID-19 (a few samples of this study predate the infection). Cell type and time point are not known.

J is TRBJ1-5 and V is TRBV4-3, with 10 bases identical to TRBD1. The V gene's germline CDR1 is LGHNA and CDR2 YSLEER. The length of the CDR3 is 16 residues. Trimming removed 3 bases from V and 5 bases from J; junction bases left unmatched: 7. CDR3 sequence (DNA): TGCGCCAGCAGCCAGACCGGGACAGGGGTGGATCAGCCCCAGCATTTT. Protein: CASSQTGTGVDQPQHF.

V is TRBV12-3 or TRBV12-4 and J is TRBJ1-2; no firm D call. With 0 bases removed from V and 2 bases from J, the gap between germline ends came to 7 bases. The CDR3 has 14 amino acids. The CDR3 DNA follows: TGTGCCAGCAGTTTAGCGGACTGGAACTATGGCTACACCTTC. It is translated as CASSLADWNYGYTF.

As to this clonotype: The junction shows a germline mismatch at one end, possibly a read error. This chain uses TRBV20-1 with TRBJ1-1; tentatively, D is TRBD1 (6 bases). This CDR3 contains 15 residues. The V gene's germline CDR1 is DFQATT and CDR2 SNEGSKA (reference sequence). CDR3 DNA: TGCAGTGCTAGAGGGCCCAGGGGCGTGAAGACTGAAGCTTTCTTT. As protein: CSARGPRGVKTEAFF.

This clonotype showed up just a few times. The CDR3, as DNA: TGCGCCAGCAGCCAAGGGCTAGCGGTCCTAGCCAAAAACATTCAGTACTTC. Protein sequence: CASSQGLAVLAKNIQYF. The rearrangement joins TRBV4-1 to TRBJ2-4, with 7 bases that match TRBD2. The CDR3 consists of 17 residues. Germline-derived CDR1 and CDR2 are MGHRA and YSYEKL. V dropped 1 base and J dropped 0; count of bases not matched to a gene: 6.

The V gene is TRBV4-1, the J gene TRBJ1-6, with TRBD1 matching 7 bases. There are 15 residues in the CDR3. Germline V CDR1 and CDR2: MGHRA, YSYEKL. The junction had 2 bases not matched to a gene; V was cut back by 0 bases and J by 6 bases. The CDR3: CASSQEGQLNSPLHF. CDR3 sequence (DNA): TGCGCCAGCAGCCAAGAGGGACAGCTTAATTCACCCCTCCACTTT.

This chain joins TRBV20-1 and TRBJ2-3, with 7 positions matching TRBD2. The CDR3 length is 14 residues. Germline trimming cut 3 bases from V and 2 bases from J; bases unmatched to any gene: 5. Germline lookup yields CDR1 DFQATT and CDR2 SNEGSKA (reference sequence). Here the CDR3 reads CSASPGLNTDTQYF. The CDR3, as DNA: TGCAGTGCTAGTCCGGGACTAAACACAGATACGCAGTATTTT.

This clonotype was recorded a few times. The J gene is TRBJ2-6, the V gene TRBV7-9, with D possibly matching TRBD2 (6 bases). This CDR3 comprises 15 residues. Germline V CDR1 and CDR2: SEHNR, FQNEAQ (reference sequence). The germline V and J ends were trimmed by 8 bases and 2 bases, with 13 bases remaining between them. Here the CDR3 DNA reads TGTGCCAGCGAGGCAGGGAGGACTGGGGCCAACGTCCTGACTTTC. Amino acid sequence: CASEAGRTGANVLTF.

About this clonotype: A junction end diverges from the germline sequence, so it may reflect a read error. This chain connects TRBV11-3 to TRBJ1-2; 7 nucleotides line up with TRBD1. Looked up from germline, CDR1 is SGHNT and CDR2 is YENEEA. This CDR3 region has 14 residues. The CDR3 DNA reads TGTGCAAGCAGCCCACTCGACAGGGAGAATGGCTACACCTTC. This translates into CASSPLDRENGYTF.

This clonotype was picked up a small number of times. The chain carries TRBV6-5 and TRBJ2-1; tentatively, D is TRBD1 (6 bases). Trimming shortened V by 0 bases and J by 3 bases, and 18 bases separated the two germline ends. The germline CDR1 and CDR2 sequences are MNHEY and SVGAGI. The CDR3 length is 18 residues. CDR3 DNA sequence: TGTGCCAGCAGTTACTCGATGTTAAGGGGGAGAAGCTACAATGAGCAGTTCTTC. Translation: CASSYSMLRGRSYNEQFF.

The genes are TRBV7-6 and TRBJ2-5; a possible D gene is TRBD1 (7 bases). V lost 4 bases, J lost 0 bases, and 18 bases lay in between. This CDR3 contains 17 residues. Germline loops: CDR1 SGHVS, CDR2 FNYEAQ. The CDR3 spells CASSYTSGGQYQETQYF. CDR3 DNA sequence: TGTGCCAGCAGCTACACCTCCGGGGGACAGTACCAAGAGACCCAGTACTTC.

The V gene is TRBV15, the J gene TRBJ1-1, with TRBD1 matching over 10 bases. V gave up 8 bases and J gave up 6 bases; unmatched junction bases: 6. The CDR3 runs to 13 residues. In germline, CDR1 is LNHNV, CDR2 YYDKDF (reference sequence). The CDR3 here is CATRQGAKAEAFF. In DNA, the CDR3 is TGTGCCACCCGACAGGGGGCGAAGGCTGAAGCTTTCTTT. Based on the CDR3 plus reference TRBV15 and TRBJ1-1, the full variable domain is DAMVIQNPRYQVTQFGKPVTLSCSQTLNHNVMYWYQQKSSQAPKLLFHYYDKDFNNEADTPDNFQSRRPNTSFCFLDIRSPGLGDTAMYLCATRQGAKAEAFFGQGTRLTVV.

This clonotype appeared a few times. This chain joins TRBV6-6 and TRBJ2-7; the D call may be TRBD1 or TRBD2 (6 bases each). Germline lookup yields CDR1 MNHNY and CDR2 SVGAGI (reference sequence). CDR3 length equals 15 residues. V was cut by 7 bases and J by 2 bases, with 18 bases left in between. The DNA for the CDR3 is TGTGCCAGCATAGGGGGGCAAGCCCGTGCCTACGAGCAGTACTTC. It is translated as CASIGGQARAYEQYF.

This clonotype came up a few times. The chain links TRBV9 to TRBJ2-1; D gene unclear. CDR1 and CDR2 from the germline V gene are SGDLS and YYNGEE. The germline V and J ends were trimmed by 0 bases and 6 bases, with 10 bases remaining between them. CDR3 size: 14 residues. CDR3 region: CASSVDLGSNEQFF. In nucleotides, the CDR3 is TGTGCCAGCAGCGTAGACCTAGGCAGCAATGAGCAGTTCTTC.

The chain is built from TRBV27 and TRBJ2-7; a weak D match, TRBD2 (5 bases). This CDR3 contains 15 residues. The germline V and J ends were trimmed by 4 bases and 7 bases, with 20 bases remaining between them. In germline, CDR1 is MNHEY, CDR2 SMNVEV (reference sequence). CDR3 amino acids: CASSSPLRGRGEQYF. DNA of the CDR3: TGTGCCAGCAGTTCCCCGTTGAGAGGGCGCGGGGAGCAGTACTTC.

In its sample, this clonotype was seen a few times. The chain joins TRBV4-1 to TRBJ2-7; possible D gene TRBD2, 5 bases. In germline, CDR1 is MGHRA, CDR2 YSYEKL. CDR3 length: 15 residues. With 1 base removed from V and 2 bases from J, the gap between germline ends came to 12 bases. The CDR3 sequence is CASSQVSGKPYEQYF. The CDR3, as DNA: TGCGCCAGCAGCCAAGTTTCGGGAAAGCCCTACGAGCAGTACTTC.

The rearrangement links TRBV9 to TRBJ2-1, with 9 bases lining up with TRBD2. Germline V lookup: CDR1 SGDLS, CDR2 YYNGEE. Germline trimming cut 0 bases from V and 10 bases from J; bases unmatched to any gene: 11. The CDR3 length is 16 residues. Here the CDR3 reads CASSVGGGGLADEQFF. The CDR3 DNA reads TGTGCCAGCAGCGTAGGAGGCGGGGGACTAGCAGACGAGCAGTTCTTC. The whole variable domain, filled in from reference TRBV9 and TRBJ2-1, reads DSGVTQTPKHLITATGQRVTLRCSPRSGDLSVYWYQQSLDQGLQFLIQYYNGEERAKGNILERFSAQQFPDLHSELNLSSLELGDSALYFCASSVGGGGLADEQFFGPGTRLTVL.

This clonotype showed up many times. V gene TRBV7-3 combines with J gene TRBJ1-1, with D tentatively TRBD1 (5 bases). V lost 2 bases and J lost 6, with 13 bases in between. The germline V gene encodes CDR1 SGHTA and CDR2 FQGTGA. This CDR3 contains 14 residues. The CDR3 protein is CASSLLGEGSEAFF. The CDR3, as DNA: TGTGCCAGCAGCTTATTAGGGGAGGGTTCTGAAGCTTTCTTT.

This clonotype was observed a handful of times. As DNA, the CDR3 is TGTGCCAGCAGCCAAGGAAAGAGTGGCGGGAGCGCCTGGACCCAGTACTTC. Translated, it gives CASSQGKSGGSAWTQYF. The chain combines TRBV14 with TRBJ2-5, with 7 nucleotides matching TRBD2. CDR3 length: 17 amino acids. Germline CDR1 reads SGHDN; CDR2 reads FVKESK. The J segment lost 7 bases and the V segment lost 1 base, leaving 15 bases of the junction unmatched.

The chain carries TRBV9 and TRBJ1-2; 7 bases match TRBD1. Germline CDR1 is SGDLS and CDR2 is YYNGEE. The CDR3 has 15 residues. Trimming at V came to 2 bases and at J to 6 bases, leaving 10 bases not matched to a gene. The CDR3 loop reads CASSVDGGGANGYTF. CDR3 bases: TGTGCCAGCAGCGTCGACGGAGGGGGCGCGAATGGCTACACCTTC.

The V gene is TRBV5-4, the J gene TRBJ2-7, with TRBD2 matching over 7 bases. V trimming: 0 bases; J trimming: 6 bases; junction bases outside the gene matches: 6. This CDR3 is built from 14 residues. Germline CDR1 and CDR2: SGHNT and YYREEE (reference sequence). Written as DNA, the CDR3 is TGTGCCAGCAGCTTGGGGGGCGGGAGAACCGAGCAGTACTTC. Encoded protein: CASSLGGGRTEQYF.

The chain's CDR3 is CASSQKGDTEAFF. CDR3 DNA: TGTGCCAGCAGCCAAAAGGGGGACACTGAAGCTTTCTTT. The chain uses TRBV4-2 and TRBJ1-1, with D possibly matching TRBD1 (6 bases). The CDR3 totals 13 residues. Trimming removed 2 bases from V and 3 bases from J, with 7 bases in between. Germline CDR1 LGHNA, CDR2 YNFKEQ.

The rearrangement uses TRBV27 and TRBJ1-2, with 8 bases aligning to TRBD1. Trimming took 7 bases from V and 6 from J; bases not matched to a gene: 7. CDR1 MNHEY and CDR2 SMNVEV come from the germline V gene (reference sequence). The CDR3 sequence is 13 residues long. CDR3 in amino acids: CASKGQGFNGYTF. In nucleotides, the CDR3 is TGTGCCAGCAAAGGACAGGGTTTTAATGGCTACACCTTC.

This clonotype was observed a handful of times. The genes are TRBV5-1 and TRBJ1-2; tentatively, D is TRBD1 (5 bases). Germline-derived CDR1 and CDR2 are SGHRS and YFSETQ. This CDR3 is built from 14 residues. Trimming removed 4 bases from V and 7 bases from J, with 17 bases in between. CDR3 sequence: CASSPGGTGAGYTF. The CDR3, as DNA: TGCGCCAGCAGCCCGGGAGGGACTGGTGCTGGCTACACCTTC.

There are a few counts of this clonotype. The chain links TRBV4-1 to TRBJ2-7; 11 nucleotides align to TRBD1. The CDR3 runs to 16 residues. CDR1 is MGHRA and CDR2 is YSYEKL in the germline V gene. Trimming removed 0 bases from V and 2 bases from J; junction bases left unmatched: 3. The DNA for the CDR3 is TGCGCCAGCAGCCAAGATGGGGACAGGGGGGCCTACGAGCAGTACTTC. Translating it yields CASSQDGDRGAYEQYF.

The rearrangement joins TRBV6-5 to TRBJ2-7, with TRBD2 identical over 9 bases. Germline values: CDR1 MNHEY, CDR2 SVGAGI. V lost 5 bases and J lost 5; bases outside the gene matches: 4. CDR3 length: 13 amino acids. CDR3 protein: CASSPERGDEQYF. CDR3 coding DNA: TGTGCCAGCAGTCCCGAGCGGGGGGACGAGCAGTACTTC.

The gene calls are TRBV21-1 and TRBJ1-5; the table names TRBD1, a call not compared with the DNA. TRBV21-1 is flagged as a pseudogene. The CDR3 length is 14 residues. DNA for the CDR3: TGTGCCAGCGGTCGGCACAGCCGGAATCAGCCCCAGCATTTT. Protein: CASGRHSRNQPQHF.

The table lists this clonotype with a few counts. The chain recombines TRBV15 with TRBJ2-2; TRBD1 matches at 7 bases. Germline V CDR1 and CDR2: LNHNV, YYDKDF (reference sequence). The J segment lost 3 bases and the V segment lost 8 bases, leaving 3 bases of the junction unmatched. This CDR3 comprises 13 residues. The CDR3: CATGDSYTGELFF. CDR3 bases: TGTGCCACCGGGGACAGCTACACCGGGGAGCTGTTTTTT.